This T cell receptor beta chain was identified during a study of blood T cell repertoires in COVID-19. Background on the study: Specimens from acute and convalescent COVID-19 originated in the United States, Italy and Spain. Sources were T cells, B-cell-depleted T cells, or PBMCs; the material itself was cDNA or gDNA.

CDR1 and CDR2 (germline): SEHNR, FQNEAQ (reference sequence). The length of the CDR3 is 16 residues. With 6 bases removed from V and 0 bases from J, the gap between germline ends came to 15 bases. Methods used by the authors: The assay estimated nucleated cells by amplifying reference gene primers. The data were produced by immunoSEQ multiplex PCR, yet TCRdb's version contains in-frame clones alone and is incomplete. Clonal size and the V and J genes are those of that table, whereas D and trimming came from the DNA. The sample shows 95,000 to 150,000 clones, about nine tenths of them seen only once. This sequence was found in a man between 35 and 55 years old with acute or convalescent COVID-19. The gene calls are TRBV7-9 and TRBJ2-1; D gene ambiguous. The sequenced sample was peripheral blood. DNA of the CDR3: TGTGCCAGCAGTCGAAGACTGGCGAGCTCCTACAATGAGCAGTTCTTC. It encodes CASSRRLASSYNEQFF.